The source of this T cell receptor (beta chain) is a study of cytomegalovirus exposure and HLA in healthy donors. Looked up from germline, CDR1 is SGHNT and CDR2 is YYREEE (reference sequence). This CDR3 has 13 residues. Germline trimming cut 5 bases from V and 6 bases from J; bases unmatched to any gene: 5. PCR was performed using 60 Vbeta and 13 Jbeta primers. Here immunoSEQ multiplex PCR was the method, and the copy in TCRdb shows in-frame clones only, minus some. This table holds around 110,000 clones, approximately 60% found once. This receptor was identified in a woman aged 25 to 39 in good health and CMV-seronegative. This chain links TRBV5-4 with TRBJ1-1; 9 bases are shared with TRBD1. Material for sequencing was PBMCs. This CDR3 reads CASSYTGGSEAFF. The CDR3 DNA reads TGTGCCAGCAGTTATACAGGGGGCTCTGAAGCTTTCTTT.